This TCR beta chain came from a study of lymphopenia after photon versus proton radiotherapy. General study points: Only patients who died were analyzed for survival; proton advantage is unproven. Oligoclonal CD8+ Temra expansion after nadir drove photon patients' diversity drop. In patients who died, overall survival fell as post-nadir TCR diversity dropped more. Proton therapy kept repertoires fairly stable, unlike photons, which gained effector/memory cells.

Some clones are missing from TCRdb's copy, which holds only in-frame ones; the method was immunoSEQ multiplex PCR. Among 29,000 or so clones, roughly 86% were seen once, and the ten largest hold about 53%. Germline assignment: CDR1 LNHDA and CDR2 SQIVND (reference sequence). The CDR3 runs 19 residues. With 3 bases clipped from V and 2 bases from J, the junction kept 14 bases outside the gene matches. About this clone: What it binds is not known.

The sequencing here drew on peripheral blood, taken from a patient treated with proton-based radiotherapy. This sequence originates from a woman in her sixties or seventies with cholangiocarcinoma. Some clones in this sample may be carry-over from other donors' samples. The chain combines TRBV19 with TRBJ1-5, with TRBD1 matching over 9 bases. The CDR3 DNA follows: TGTGCCAGTAGTATTACCGGGACAGGGAGTCGAGTGGGCAATCAGCCCCAGCATTTT. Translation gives CASSITGTGSRVGNQPQHF.